Included here is one T cell receptor (beta chain) sequence, with context. Its antigen is not known. The germline CDR1 and CDR2 sequences are LNHDA and SQIVND (reference sequence). Trimming stripped 2 bases from V and 2 bases from J, with 12 bases between. The CDR3 is 16 residues long. This table comes from immunoSEQ multiplex PCR, and its TCRdb copy is limited to in-frame clones, with some not included. The table records over 65,000 clones, about 93% of them present only once. This specimen belongs to a study of OX40 agonist ivuxolimab in advanced cancers. Study observations and caveats: Clonal expansion by week 6 occurred in CD4+ and CD8+ blood T cells (at 0.1 to 3.0 mg/kg).

The source of this sequence is an adult with an advanced solid tumor such as melanoma, head and neck, liver or kidney cancer. The source was CD4+ or CD8+ T cells sorted from blood, collected in a trial of the OX40 agonist ivuxolimab. The V call is TRBV19, the J call TRBJ1-4; D is possibly TRBD1 (6 bases). The CDR3 nucleotides read TGTGCCAGTAGTATAACTCCCACAGGGACTAATGAAAAACTGTTTTTT. Its translation is CASSITPTGTNEKLFF.